Listed below are T cell receptor beta chains from one sample, sequenced in a study of blood T cell repertoires in COVID-19. Sequenced by immunoSEQ multiplex PCR; TCRdb stores in-frame clones only, minus some. The sample consists of just under 65,000 clones, 70% to 90% of them appearing once. Material: peripheral blood. These receptors were taken from a man aged 40-50 years with acute or convalescent COVID-19. Each CDR3 is given with its conserved first and last residue. The order of the fields is CDR3 protein, CDR3 DNA, V gene, D gene, clone size, J gene. A D gene is named only where the DNA matches it firmly. For some rows the clone size is stated as once, few or many, or as a class when expanded; others skip it.

CASSLSPQQETQYF,TGTGCCAGCAGCTTAAGTCCACAGCAAGAGACCCAGTACTTC,TRBV11-3,NA,NA,TRBJ2-5
CASSLLAGDRDTQYF,TGTGCCAGCAGCTTATTAGCGGGGGACCGAGATACGCAGTATTTT,TRBV11-3,TRBD2,once,TRBJ2-3
CASRSVDSNTEAFF,TGTGCCAGCAGGTCGGTCGATTCGAACACTGAAGCTTTCTTT,TRBV5-4,NA,NA,TRBJ1-1
CASSLDLGHTEAFF,TGTGCCAGCAGCTTAGATTTGGGCCACACTGAAGCTTTCTTT,TRBV11-2,NA,NA,TRBJ1-1
CASSPRTGGANQPQHF,TGTGCCAGTAGTCCGCGGACAGGGGGCGCGAATCAGCCCCAGCATTTT,TRBV19,TRBD1,NA,TRBJ1-5
CASSQDLYPGAFF,TGTGCCAGCAGCCAAGATTTGTATCCGGGGGCTTTCTTT,TRBV14,NA,NA,TRBJ1-1
CASSLYRVVTEAFF,TGTGCCAGCAGTTTATACAGGGTAGTAACTGAAGCTTTCTTT,TRBV28,NA,NA,TRBJ1-1
CASSPDRTYEQYF,TGTGCCAGCTCACCCGACAGGACCTACGAGCAGTACTTC,TRBV18,NA,NA,TRBJ2-7
CASRGDRGSNQPQHF,TGTGCCAGCAGGGGCGACAGGGGGAGCAATCAGCCCCAGCATTTT,TRBV2,TRBD1,NA,TRBJ1-5
CASSPMGGIEKLFF,TGCGCCAGCAGCCCAATGGGGGGGATTGAAAAACTGTTTTTT,TRBV5-1,NA,NA,TRBJ1-4
CASSRQGYNEQFF,TGTGCCAGCAGCCGACAGGGCTACAATGAGCAGTTCTTC,TRBV2,TRBD1,NA,TRBJ2-1
CASSRTASSYNEQFF,TGTGCCAGTAGTAGGACTGCGAGCTCCTACAATGAGCAGTTCTTC,TRBV19,NA,NA,TRBJ2-1
CATSDGVKGTQYF,TGTGCCACCAGTGACGGGGTTAAAGGGACCCAGTACTTC,TRBV24-1,NA,few,TRBJ2-5
CASSTPGLSELFF,TGTGCCAGTAGTACCCCGGGACTATCGGAGCTGTTTTTT,TRBV19,TRBD2,NA,TRBJ2-2
CASSLVGGYNEQFF,TGTGCCAGCAGCTTAGTTGGCGGGTACAATGAGCAGTTCTTC,TRBV7-6,NA,once,TRBJ2-1
CASSPGQGVNYGYTF,TGTGCCAGCAGCCCTGGACAGGGCGTTAACTATGGCTACACCTTC,TRBV5-4,TRBD1,NA,TRBJ1-2
CASSLIRNTEAFF,TGTGCCAGCAGCTTAATCCGGAACACTGAAGCTTTCTTT,TRBV7-3,NA,NA,TRBJ1-1
CAWSLSSRLDEQYF,TGTGCCTGGAGCCTATCGAGCAGGTTGGACGAGCAGTACTTC,TRBV30,NA,NA,TRBJ2-7
CASSLRFQETQYF,TGCGCCAGCAGCCTGCGGTTCCAAGAGACCCAGTACTTC,TRBV4-1,NA,NA,TRBJ2-5
CAWSRDREKQYF,TGTGCCTGGAGCCGGGACAGGGAAAAGCAGTACTTC,TRBV30,TRBD1,once,TRBJ2-7
CASSYRDLNNSPLHF,TGTGCCAGCAGTTACCGGGACTTGAATAATTCACCCCTCCACTTT,TRBV6-6,NA,NA,TRBJ1-6
CASSELGNTIYF,TGTGCCAGTAGTGAGCTTGGAAACACCATATATTTT,TRBV19,NA,NA,TRBJ1-3
CASSLNRNYGYTF,TGTGCCAGCAGCTTAAACAGAAACTATGGCTACACCTTC,TRBV7-2,NA,NA,TRBJ1-2
CASSQVGSRGNEQFF,TGTGCCAGCAGCCAAGTGGGGTCAAGGGGGAATGAGCAGTTCTTC,TRBV3-1/TRBV3-2,NA,NA,TRBJ2-1
CATSDKSGQGNWDEQYF,TGTGCCACCAGTGATAAGAGTGGACAGGGAAATTGGGACGAGCAGTACTTC,TRBV24-1,TRBD1,NA,TRBJ2-7
CASSATGTSTLMGQPQHF,TGTGCCAGCAGCGCCACCGGGACATCTACCCTAATGGGTCAGCCCCAGCATTTT,TRBV7-2,NA,NA,TRBJ1-5
CSARELGGYTF,TGCAGTGCCCGGGAGTTGGGTGGCTACACCTTC,TRBV20-1,NA,NA,TRBJ1-2
CASLTSGGGYEQYF,TGTGCCAGTCTGACTAGCGGGGGAGGATACGAGCAGTACTTC,TRBV2,TRBD2,NA,TRBJ2-7
CASSKWLGTGENQPQHF,TGTGCCAGCAGTAAGTGGCTGGGGACAGGGGAAAATCAGCCCCAGCATTTT,TRBV5-8,TRBD1,NA,TRBJ1-5
CASSFPGQRAFF,TGTGCCAGCAGTTTCCCGGGACAGAGGGCTTTCTTT,TRBV6-5,TRBD1,NA,TRBJ1-1
CAWSGGISGNTIYF,TGTGCCTGGAGTGGAGGCATCTCTGGAAACACCATATATTTT,TRBV30,NA,NA,TRBJ1-3
CASSLLTDHYGYTF,TGTGCCAGCAGCCTACTGACAGATCACTATGGCTACACCTTC,TRBV14,NA,NA,TRBJ1-2
CAISEIEGRLDTQYF,TGTGCCATCAGTGAGATTGAGGGGAGGTTAGATACGCAGTATTTT,TRBV10-3,NA,NA,TRBJ2-3
CASSLGLDPLTDTQYF,TGCGCCAGCAGCTTGGGCCTAGACCCCCTCACAGATACGCAGTATTTT,TRBV5-1,NA,NA,TRBJ2-3
CASSLQVVATEAFF,TGTGCCAGCAGCTTACAGGTGGTTGCCACTGAAGCTTTCTTT,TRBV7-2,NA,NA,TRBJ1-1
CAWGTAYEQYF,TGTGCCTGGGGCACAGCCTACGAGCAGTACTTC,TRBV30,NA,NA,TRBJ2-7
CASSYGTGGYEQYF,TGTGCCAGCAGTTACGGGACAGGGGGCTACGAGCAGTACTTC,TRBV6-5,TRBD1,NA,TRBJ2-7
CASERGTGNYGYTF,TGTGCCAGCGAGCGGGGGACAGGGAACTATGGCTACACCTTC,TRBV9,TRBD1,few,TRBJ1-2
CASSSYLAANTGELFF,TGTGCCAGCAGCTCGTACCTAGCGGCTAACACCGGGGAGCTGTTTTTT,TRBV11-1,TRBD2,few,TRBJ2-2
CASSSQKNYGYTF,TGTGCCAGTAGTTCCCAGAAAAACTATGGCTACACCTTC,TRBV19,NA,NA,TRBJ1-2
CASSLSRGSQETQYF,TGCGCCAGCAGCTTGTCTCGAGGGTCCCAAGAGACCCAGTACTTC,TRBV5-1,NA,NA,TRBJ2-5
CATSDPGQGKETQYF,TGTGCCACCAGTGACCCCGGACAGGGAAAAGAGACCCAGTACTTC,TRBV24-1,TRBD1,NA,TRBJ2-5
CASSIVAPLPNEKLFF,TGTGCCAGTAGTATAGTTGCGCCCCTGCCGAATGAAAAACTGTTTTTT,TRBV19,NA,NA,TRBJ1-4
CASSFGDRVTGELFF,TGTGCCAGCAGCTTCGGGGACAGGGTCACCGGGGAGCTGTTTTTT,TRBV7-8,TRBD1,NA,TRBJ2-2
CASTPSGRGETGELFF,TGTGCCAGCACCCCAAGCGGGCGGGGTGAGACCGGGGAGCTGTTTTTT,TRBV7-7,NA,NA,TRBJ2-2
CASTMKQGAAGELFF,TGTGCCAGCACGATGAAACAGGGGGCCGCCGGGGAGCTGTTTTTT,TRBV6-5,TRBD1,NA,TRBJ2-2
CASIDKRRAQMAFF,TGTGCCAGCATCGATAAACGGAGAGCACAAATGGCTTTCTTT,TRBV13,NA,NA,TRBJ1-1
CASSLSASVTGELFF,TGTGCCAGCAGCTTATCGGCTAGCGTCACCGGGGAGCTGTTTTTT,TRBV11-3,NA,NA,TRBJ2-2
CAISWDSTEAFF,TGTGCCATCAGTTGGGACAGCACTGAAGCTTTCTTT,TRBV10-3,TRBD1,NA,TRBJ1-1
CASYRQYNSPLHF,TGTGCCAGCTACCGACAGTATAATTCACCCCTCCACTTT,TRBV2,NA,NA,TRBJ1-6
CASSVGGRKTEAFF,TGTGCCAGCTCGGTCGGGGGGCGTAAAACTGAAGCTTTCTTT,TRBV18,NA,NA,TRBJ1-1
CASSHLLQGQSPPTF,TGTGCCAGCAGCCATCTCCTGCAGGGACAGAGTCCCCCCACCTTC,TRBV3-1/TRBV3-2,TRBD1,NA,TRBJ1-2
CASSGTSTGDGNTIYF,TGTGCCAGCAGTGGTACGTCGACAGGGGATGGAAACACCATATATTTT,TRBV6-1,TRBD1,NA,TRBJ1-3
CASSYLNSNTEAFF,TGTGCCAGCAGTTACCTCAACAGCAACACTGAAGCTTTCTTT,TRBV6-2/TRBV6-3,NA,NA,TRBJ1-1
CASSVLAGGADTQYF,TGTGCCAGCAGTGTACTAGCGGGGGGGGCAGATACGCAGTATTTT,TRBV28,TRBD2,NA,TRBJ2-3